Presented here are 23 T cell receptor beta chains from one specimen sequenced in a study of cytomegalovirus exposure and HLA in healthy donors. Amplification used 60 Vbeta primers and 13 Jbeta primers. Assay used: immunoSEQ multiplex PCR; TCRdb lists only in-frame clones, some missing. The data show around 150,000 clones, about 80% seen once. Sequencing input: PBMCs. These receptors originate from a man in his thirties or forties in good health and CMV-seropositive.

This sequence joins TRBV7-2 and TRBJ1-1; D gene ambiguous. This CDR3 region has 13 residues. Germline CDR1 SGHTA, CDR2 FQGNSA. V was pared by 3 bases and J by 0 bases, with 5 bases between. The CDR3: CASSFYLNTEAFF. Written as DNA, the CDR3 is TGTGCCAGCAGCTTCTATCTGAACACTGAAGCTTTCTTT.

This chain links TRBV5-1 with TRBJ1-2; no clear D. CDR1 and CDR2 (germline): SGHRS, YFSETQ. The CDR3 spans 14 residues. V shed 4 bases and J shed 1 base, with 11 bases lying between them. The CDR3 spells CASSPDGNNYGYTF. The CDR3 DNA follows: TGCGCCAGCAGCCCGGACGGGAATAACTATGGCTACACCTTC.

The chain uses TRBV28 and TRBJ1-6; D unresolved. V was trimmed by 2 bases and J by 7 bases, leaving 9 bases between them. CDR3 length: 14 residues. Germline V lookup: CDR1 MDHEN, CDR2 SYDVKM. In DNA form, the CDR3 reads TGTGCCAGCAGTTTAGTTCAGGTCAATTCACCCCTCCACTTT. It codes for CASSLVQVNSPLHF.

In this sample, this clone turned up once. The CDR3 sequence is CASSPLSSSYNSPLHF. The CDR3 nucleotides read TGTGCCAGCAGTCCCCTTAGTAGCTCCTATAATTCACCCCTCCACTTT. The J gene is TRBJ1-6, the V gene TRBV27; D is unresolved. Looked up from germline, CDR1 is MNHEY and CDR2 is SMNVEV (reference sequence). V lost 5 bases, J lost 0 bases, and 11 bases lay in between. The length of the CDR3 is 16 residues.

Note on this clone: Different DNA sequences within this sample yield the same CDR3. The chain joins TRBV29-1 to TRBJ1-4, with a tentative D call TRBD1 (5 bases). CDR1 is SQVTM, CDR2 ANQGSEA, per germline. Trimming shortened V by 4 bases and J by 8 bases, and 8 bases separated the two germline ends. The CDR3 spans 11 residues. The CDR3: CSVGRDEKLFF. CDR3 in DNA: TGCAGCGTTGGGCGGGACGAAAAACTGTTTTTT. Full variable domain (remainder filled in from reference TRBV29-1 and TRBJ1-4): SAVISQKPSRDICQRGTSLTIQCQVDSQVTMMFWYRQQPGQSLTLIATANQGSEATYESGFVIDKFPISRPNLTFSTLTVSNMSPEDSSIYLCSVGRDEKLFFGSGTQLSVL.

The chain uses TRBV7-2 and TRBJ1-5, with a weak D call TRBD1 (5 bases). The V gene's germline CDR1 is SGHTA and CDR2 FQGNSA. The CDR3 is 14 amino acids. The germline V and J ends were trimmed by 0 bases and 5 bases, with 8 bases remaining between them. CDR3 amino acids: CASSLARVYQPQHF. CDR3 in DNA: TGTGCCAGCAGCTTAGCCAGGGTATATCAGCCCCAGCATTTT.

This clone was counted between two and nine times. The chain recombines TRBV7-3 with TRBJ1-2; the match to TRBD1 covers 7 bases. The CDR3 is 17 amino acids. The V segment lost 5 bases and the J segment 4 bases; nucleotides outside the gene matches: 16. Germline V gives CDR1 SGHTA, CDR2 FQGTGA. The CDR3 here is CASSQAAGGDFGYGYTF. CDR3 coding DNA: TGTGCCAGCAGCCAAGCGGCAGGGGGTGATTTTGGCTATGGCTACACCTTC.

This clone has just a few counts. The CDR3 sequence is CASSEVGRGKAFF. The CDR3 DNA reads TGTGCCAGCAGTGAAGTGGGCAGGGGAAAAGCTTTCTTT. The chain employs TRBV6-1 and TRBJ1-1, with TRBD1 as a possible D gene (6 bases). The CDR3 consists of 13 residues. Germline assignment: CDR1 MNHNS and CDR2 SASEGT. V was trimmed by 1 base and J by 9 bases, leaving 12 bases between them.

This chain joins TRBV7-2 and TRBJ1-5, with D unresolved. The V end lost 5 bases, the J end lost 9 bases, and 11 bases lay between the germline ends. CDR1 and CDR2 (germline): SGHTA, FQGNSA. The CDR3 consists of 12 residues. The CDR3 loop reads CASSLEAPPQHF. CDR3 nucleotide sequence: TGTGCCAGCAGCCTTGAGGCTCCGCCCCAGCATTTT.

The rearrangement joins TRBV18 to TRBJ1-6, with D unresolved. V dropped 5 bases and J dropped 6 bases, with 14 bases sitting between them. The CDR3 has 15 amino acids. Germline CDR1 and CDR2: KGHSH and LQKENI. The DNA of the CDR3 is TGTGCCAGCTCAAGTCGTGAGGGAACTAATTCACCCCTCCACTTT. Translating gives CASSSREGTNSPLHF.

The V and J genes are TRBV9 and TRBJ1-1; TRBD1 matches at 8 bases. This CDR3 region has 14 residues. J gave up 1 base and V 4 bases, and 3 bases lay outside the gene matches. CDR1 SGDLS and CDR2 YYNGEE come from the germline V gene. Here the CDR3 DNA reads TGTGCCAGCAGCCTCAGGGGGCAGAACACTGAAGCTTTCTTT. Encoded protein: CASSLRGQNTEAFF.

The chain uses TRBV6-1 and TRBJ1-1, with 7 bases that match TRBD1. The CDR3 is 13 amino acids. CDR1 and CDR2 from the germline V gene are MNHNS and SASEGT. Unmatched junction bases numbered 5, after V lost 5 bases and J lost 5 bases. For the CDR3, the DNA is TGTGCCAGCAGTCTGGGACAGCATACTGAAGCTTTCTTT. It translates to CASSLGQHTEAFF.

J is TRBJ2-3 and V is TRBV7-9; 9 bases match TRBD2. Germline CDR1 is SEHNR and CDR2 is FQNEAQ (reference sequence). This CDR3 has 15 residues. Losses at the gene ends were 1 base for V and 1 base for J; bases not matched to a gene: 0. CDR3 coding DNA: TGTGCCAGCAGCTTAGGGACTAGCGGCACAGATACGCAGTATTTT. It is translated as CASSLGTSGTDTQYF. Filled out from reference TRBV7-9 and TRBJ2-3, the complete variable domain reads DTGVSQNPRHKITKRGQNVTFRCDPISEHNRLYWYRQTLGQGPEFLTYFQNEAQLEKSRLLSDRFSAERPKGSFSTLEIQRTEQGDSAMYLCASSLGTSGTDTQYFGPGTRLTVL.

The CDR3 DNA follows: TGTGCCAGCAGTGAGCAGGGGAACAATCAGCCCCAGCATTTT. Amino acid sequence: CASSEQGNNQPQHF. This sequence joins TRBV6-4 and TRBJ1-5, with D possibly being TRBD1 (6 bases). This CDR3 is built from 14 residues. The V end was cut by 3 bases, the J end by 3 bases, with 9 bases between. Looked up from germline, CDR1 is MRHNA and CDR2 is SNTAGT.

The chain couples TRBV5-1 to TRBJ2-2, with 7 bases that match TRBD1. Germline V gene lookup returns CDR1 SGHRS and CDR2 YFSETQ. The trim removed 0 bases at V and 5 bases at J, leaving 4 bases unmatched. The CDR3 contains 15 residues. CDR3 nucleotides: TGCGCCAGCAGCTTGGAGGTCAGGGGGACCGGGGAGCTGTTTTTT. Translated, it gives CASSLEVRGTGELFF.

This clone was counted between two and nine times. Here the CDR3 reads CAISEWGQNNEKLFF. The CDR3 DNA sequence: TGTGCCATCAGTGAGTGGGGGCAGAATAATGAAAAACTGTTTTTT. This rearrangement joins TRBV10-3 to TRBJ1-4, with TRBD1 as a possible D gene (6 bases). V was pared by 1 base and J by 4 bases, with 10 bases between. Germline CDR1 reads ENHRY; CDR2 reads SYGVKD. The length of the CDR3 is 15 residues.

This chain joins TRBV7-8 and TRBJ1-6; 10 bases are a match to TRBD1. Germline V gene sequence: CDR1 SGHVS, CDR2 FQNEAQ. CDR3 size: 14 residues. The trim removed 4 bases at V and 13 bases at J, leaving 7 bases unmatched. The CDR3 DNA follows: TGTGCCAGCAGCTGGGGACAGGGGTCTTGGCCCCTCCACTTT. It encodes CASSWGQGSWPLHF.

This chain joins TRBV5-1 and TRBJ2-1; the match to TRBD2 covers 10 bases. The V gene end was trimmed by 4 bases and the J gene end by 5 bases; junction bases not matched to a gene: 6. CDR1 SGHRS and CDR2 YFSETQ come from the germline V gene. This CDR3 contains 15 residues. DNA of the CDR3: TGCGCCAGCAGCCGGAGCGGGGGGGCCGACAATGAGCAGTTCTTC. Its protein product is CASSRSGGADNEQFF.

The genes are TRBV6-5 and TRBJ1-3; 7 nucleotides line up with TRBD1. The length of the CDR3 is 16 residues. The germline V gene encodes CDR1 MNHEY and CDR2 SVGAGI. The trim removed 4 bases at V and 1 base at J, leaving 7 bases unmatched. In nucleotides, the CDR3 is TGTGCCAGCAGTTCCTACAGGGGAAGTTCTGGAAACACCATATATTTT. Amino acids: CASSSYRGSSGNTIYF.

J is TRBJ2-5 and V is TRBV15, with TRBD2 matching 7 bases. The length of the CDR3 is 13 residues. CDR1 and CDR2 from the germline V gene are LNHNV and YYDKDF (reference sequence). Trimming cost V 5 bases and J 3 bases; bases outside gene matches: 3. The CDR3 here is CATSLSGEETQYF. The CDR3 DNA reads TGTGCCACCAGCTTAAGCGGGGAAGAGACCCAGTACTTC.

The rearrangement uses TRBV9 and TRBJ1-6; no reliable D call. Deletions cut 0 bases from V and 0 bases from J, with 10 bases between. This CDR3 is built from 17 residues. Germline loops: CDR1 SGDLS, CDR2 YYNGEE. The CDR3 loop is CASSVEAPSSYNSPLHF. The CDR3 DNA sequence: TGTGCCAGCAGCGTAGAGGCACCTAGCTCCTATAATTCACCCCTCCACTTT. Based on the CDR3 plus reference TRBV9 and TRBJ1-6, the full variable domain is DSGVTQTPKHLITATGQRVTLRCSPRSGDLSVYWYQQSLDQGLQFLIQYYNGEERAKGNILERFSAQQFPDLHSELNLSSLELGDSALYFCASSVEAPSSYNSPLHFGNGTRLTVT.

V and J are TRBV10-3 and TRBJ2-3; D is perhaps TRBD2 (5 bases). Germline V gene data show CDR1 as ENHRY and CDR2 as SYGVKD. V was cut by 5 bases and J by 6 bases, with 9 bases left in between. This CDR3 region has 12 residues. The CDR3 DNA reads TGTGCCATCAGTACCCCGGGGGATACGCAGTATTTT. Translated, it gives CAISTPGDTQYF.

The chain is built from TRBV29-1 and TRBJ1-1, with 7 bases identical to TRBD1. J gave up 4 bases and V 7 bases, and 6 bases lay outside the gene matches. Germline-derived CDR1 and CDR2 are SQVTM and ANQGSEA. The CDR3 loop spans 12 amino acids. The CDR3 sequence: CSARDSITEAFF. CDR3 nucleotide sequence: TGCAGCGCCCGGGACAGCATCACTGAAGCTTTCTTT. Combining the CDR3 with reference TRBV29-1 and TRBJ1-1 gives the whole variable domain SAVISQKPSRDICQRGTSLTIQCQVDSQVTMMFWYRQQPGQSLTLIATANQGSEATYESGFVIDKFPISRPNLTFSTLTVSNMSPEDSSIYLCSARDSITEAFFGQGTRLTVV.